These 26 T cell receptor beta chains share one sample of origin, sequenced in a study of T cell changes during pregnancy in multiple sclerosis. Assay: immunoSEQ multiplex PCR; the TCRdb copy retains only in-frame clones and omits some. The table shows 55,000 to 70,000 clones, with around 93% occurring only once. The starting material was CD4+ T cells from peripheral blood mononuclear cells, obtained before pregnancy. The receptors shown here come from a female donor with multiple sclerosis, enrolled in a pregnancy study.

This clone was seen once. The rearrangement links TRBV29-1 to TRBJ2-5, with D maybe TRBD1 (5 bases). There are 14 residues in the CDR3. CDR1 SQVTM and CDR2 ANQGSEA come from the germline V gene. The V gene lost 3 bases and the J gene lost 2 bases, with 13 bases spanning the gap. As DNA, the CDR3 is TGCAGCGTTGATCCCCCAGGGCAGCAAGAGACCCAGTACTTC. This translates into CSVDPPGQQETQYF.

This clone showed up just once. The chain is built from TRBV28 and TRBJ2-5; tentative D call: TRBD2 (5 bases). The V end lost 6 bases, the J end lost 2 bases, and 19 bases lay between the germline ends. Germline CDR1 and CDR2: MDHEN and SYDVKM. This CDR3 has 16 residues. The CDR3 coding sequence is TGTGCCAGCAGCCTCCCCCTCAGCGGAGGACAAGAGACCCAGTACTTC. Translating it yields CASSLPLSGGQETQYF.

This clone was found once. The chain couples TRBV18 to TRBJ1-1, with D unclear. CDR1 is KGHSH, CDR2 LQKENI, per germline. The CDR3 length is 20 residues. Trimming shortened V by 2 bases and J by 0 bases, and 25 bases separated the two germline ends. CDR3 coding DNA: TGTGCCAGCTCACCAACGGTCCTAGCAGGTTCGAGGTCCATGAACACTGAAGCTTTCTTT. Protein sequence: CASSPTVLAGSRSMNTEAFF.

This sequence joins TRBV2 and TRBJ2-3; 7 bases line up with TRBD2. This CDR3 region has 12 residues. The V and J ends lost 7 bases and 5 bases, in that order; junction bases with no gene match: 3. Germline CDR1 SNHLY, CDR2 FYNNEI. Here the CDR3 DNA reads TGTGCCAGCAACAGCGGGATAGATACGCAGTATTTT. Protein product: CASNSGIDTQYF.

The chain links TRBV6-1 to TRBJ2-3, with D perhaps matching TRBD2 (5 bases). With 4 bases removed from V and 0 bases from J, the gap between germline ends came to 8 bases. This CDR3 region has 14 residues. Germline V gives CDR1 MNHNS, CDR2 SASEGT. In DNA, the CDR3 is TGTGCCAGCAGTGCGGGCGGGAGCACAGATACGCAGTATTTT. It yields the protein CASSAGGSTDTQYF.

V gene TRBV7-2 combines with J gene TRBJ2-3, with D possibly being TRBD2 (6 bases). The germline V gene has CDR1 SGHTA and CDR2 FQGNSA. Between the trimmed V and J ends, which lost 5 bases and 3 bases, there was a span of 24 bases. This CDR3 is built from 18 residues. The CDR3 reads CASSTRMRGAELTDTQYF. For the CDR3, the DNA is TGTGCCAGCAGCACAAGGATGCGCGGGGCCGAACTGACAGATACGCAGTATTTT.

This chain links TRBV28 with TRBJ1-5; tentatively, D is TRBD1 (6 bases). V lost 4 bases and J 5 bases, leaving 12 bases between the germline ends. This CDR3 comprises 14 residues. Germline V gene lookup returns CDR1 MDHEN and CDR2 SYDVKM. Here the CDR3 reads CASSSRDNYQPQHF. The CDR3 nucleotides read TGTGCCAGCAGTTCCAGGGACAATTATCAGCCCCAGCATTTT. Full variable domain (missing parts from reference TRBV28 and TRBJ1-5): DVKVTQSSRYLVKRTGEKVFLECVQDMDHENMFWYRQDPGLGLRLIYFSYDVKMKEKGDIPEGYSVSREKKERFSLILESASTNQTSMYLCASSSRDNYQPQHFGDGTRLSIL.

The chain combines TRBV19 with TRBJ1-5; D not resolved. Germline-derived CDR1 and CDR2 are LNHDA and SQIVND (reference sequence). The V and J ends lost 3 bases and 2 bases respectively, with 8 bases between them. The CDR3 runs 14 residues. The CDR3 nucleotides read TGTGCCAGTAGTATGGCCGGGGGCAATCAGCCCCAGCATTTT. This translates into CASSMAGGNQPQHF.

The CDR3 nucleotides are TGTGCCAGCAGCTTACAGGGGCCTGGGGCCAACGTCCTGACTTTC. It is translated as CASSLQGPGANVLTF. V is TRBV7-2 and J is TRBJ2-6; a weak D match, TRBD1 (6 bases). Germline V gene sequence: CDR1 SGHTA, CDR2 FQGNSA. Trimming took off 2 bases at V and 2 bases at J, with 7 bases between the two ends. This CDR3 comprises 15 residues.

J is TRBJ1-1 and V is TRBV7-8; tentatively, D is TRBD1 (5 bases). The germline V gene has CDR1 SGHVS and CDR2 FQNEAQ. Deletions cut 2 bases from V and 1 base from J, with 5 bases between. The CDR3 is 13 residues long. CDR3 loop: CASSLQGNTEAFF. DNA of the CDR3: TGTGCCAGCAGCTTACAGGGGAACACTGAAGCTTTCTTT.

V gene TRBV19 combines with J gene TRBJ1-2; no reliable D call. Looked up from germline, CDR1 is LNHDA and CDR2 is SQIVND (reference sequence). The CDR3 extends over 15 amino acids. The V end lost 6 bases, the J end lost 0 bases, and 14 bases lay between the germline ends. CDR3: CASRKSQLANYGYTF. The DNA of the CDR3 is TGTGCCAGTAGAAAGTCACAGTTAGCTAACTATGGCTACACCTTC. The full variable domain, rest sourced from reference TRBV19 and TRBJ1-2, is DGGITQSPKYLFRKEGQNVTLSCEQNLNHDAMYWYRQDPGQGLRLIYYSQIVNDFQKGDIAEGYSVSREKKESFPLTVTSAQKNPTAFYLCASRKSQLANYGYTFGSGTRLTVV.

V and J are TRBV18 and TRBJ2-5, with 8 bases lining up with TRBD1. Germline trimming cut 4 bases from V and 5 bases from J; bases unmatched to any gene: 0. CDR1 KGHSH and CDR2 LQKENI come from the germline V gene. The CDR3 runs 12 residues. The CDR3 DNA is TGTGCCAGCTCACGGGACAGGGAGACCCAGTACTTC. Translated, it gives CASSRDRETQYF.

This rearrangement joins TRBV19 to TRBJ1-2, with TRBD1 as a possible D gene (6 bases). Trimming took 4 bases from V and 5 from J, leaving 17 bases between them. This CDR3 comprises 15 residues. Germline CDR1 is LNHDA and CDR2 is SQIVND (reference sequence). The CDR3 coding sequence is TGTGCCAGTAGTACCACCCTATACAGGGCGTATGGCTACACCTTC. This translates into CASSTTLYRAYGYTF.

This chain joins TRBV5-6 and TRBJ2-7, with TRBD2 identical over 11 bases. Germline trimming cut 3 bases from V and 3 bases from J; bases unmatched to any gene: 5. Germline-derived CDR1 and CDR2 are SGHDT and YYEEEE. The length of the CDR3 is 15 residues. This CDR3 is CASSSLAGEDYEQYF. Written as DNA, the CDR3 is TGTGCCAGCAGCTCACTAGCGGGGGAGGACTACGAGCAGTACTTC.

The chain employs TRBV5-6 and TRBJ2-7; 7 bases are a match to TRBD1. Germline CDR1 and CDR2: SGHDT and YYEEEE. The CDR3 runs 15 residues. J lost 8 bases, V lost 4 bases, and 15 bases had no gene match. CDR3 DNA: TGTGCCAGCAGCGGATGGCAGGGGGTCTACGACAAGCAGTACTTC. This encodes CASSGWQGVYDKQYF.

The chain carries TRBV2 and TRBJ2-7, with TRBD1 identical over 8 bases. The germline CDR1 and CDR2 sequences are SNHLY and FYNNEI. Germline trimming cut 5 bases from V and 1 base from J; bases unmatched to any gene: 7. The CDR3 is 15 residues long. This CDR3 is CASSITGGLSYEQYF. In DNA form, the CDR3 reads TGTGCCAGCAGTATAACAGGGGGGCTATCCTACGAGCAGTACTTC.

The J gene is TRBJ1-1, the V gene TRBV10-3, with D unresolved. Germline CDR1 ENHRY, CDR2 SYGVKD. This CDR3 is 12 amino acids long. Trimming stripped 6 bases from V and 4 bases from J, with 9 bases between. The CDR3 bases are TGTGCCATCAGGGAGGAGGGCACTGAAGCTTTCTTT. Its translation is CAIREEGTEAFF.

The V call is TRBV5-4, the J call TRBJ2-2; the D gene is possibly TRBD1 (6 bases). V was shortened by 4 bases and J by 1 base, with 11 bases between the two germline ends. CDR1 and CDR2 from the germline V gene are SGHNT and YYREEE (reference sequence). The CDR3 runs to 15 residues. The CDR3 is CASSPGTQNTGELFF. The CDR3 DNA reads TGTGCCAGCAGCCCCGGGACACAGAACACCGGGGAGCTGTTTTTT.

The CDR3 DNA is TGCACATTCAGGGGAAGGACCAGCAATGAGCAGTTCTTC. Translation: CTFRGRTSNEQFF. The chain recombines TRBV29-1 with TRBJ2-1; tentative D call: TRBD1 (6 bases). The CDR3 sequence is 13 residues long. In germline, CDR1 is SQVTM, CDR2 ANQGSEA.

V is TRBV7-9 and J is TRBJ1-2; weak D call: TRBD1 (6 bases). Germline lookup yields CDR1 SEHNR and CDR2 FQNEAQ (reference sequence). The V end was cut by 5 bases, the J end by 2 bases, with 9 bases between. The CDR3 is 13 residues long. CDR3: CASSRDNNYGYTF. Here the CDR3 DNA reads TGTGCCAGCAGCCGGGACAACAACTATGGCTACACCTTC.

The chain has TRBV7-8 and TRBJ2-1, with TRBD2 matching over 9 bases. The germline V gene has CDR1 SGHVS and CDR2 FQNEAQ. Unmatched junction bases numbered 3, after V lost 0 bases and J lost 6 bases. CDR3 length equals 15 residues. As DNA, the CDR3 is TGTGCCAGCAGCTTAGCTAGCGGGAGTATCAATGAGCAGTTCTTC. Translating gives CASSLASGSINEQFF.

A single count supports this clone. The chain combines TRBV7-2 with TRBJ2-6; 15 bases are a match to TRBD2. V was clipped by 5 bases and J by 0 bases; unmatched bases: 2. Germline loops: CDR1 SGHTA, CDR2 FQGNSA. This CDR3 comprises 18 residues. The CDR3 spells CASSPGLAGGSGANVLTF. CDR3 nucleotides: TGTGCCAGCAGCCCGGGACTAGCGGGGGGCTCTGGGGCCAACGTCCTGACTTTC. The variable domain in full, completed from reference TRBV7-2 and TRBJ2-6, reads GAGVSQSPSNKVTEKGKDVELRCDPISGHTALYWYRQSLGQGLEFLIYFQGNSAPDKSGLPSDRFSAERTGGSVSTLTIQRTQQEDSAVYLCASSPGLAGGSGANVLTFGAGSRLTVL.

The chain couples TRBV5-6 to TRBJ2-1; perhaps TRBD2 as D (7 bases). CDR3 length equals 19 residues. Trimming shortened V by 4 bases and J by 6 bases, and 29 bases separated the two germline ends. Germline V gene lookup returns CDR1 SGHDT and CDR2 YYEEEE. CDR3 residues: CASSPGAGVVVGAGNEQFF. The CDR3 DNA reads as TGTGCCAGCAGCCCGGGGGCGGGGGTAGTGGTGGGAGCAGGCAATGAGCAGTTCTTC. Based on the CDR3 plus reference TRBV5-6 and TRBJ2-1, the full variable domain is DAGVTQSPTHLIKTRGQQVTLRCSPKSGHDTVSWYQQALGQGPQFIFQYYEEEERQRGNFPDRFSGHQFPNYSSELNVNALLLGDSALYLCASSPGAGVVVGAGNEQFFGPGTRLTVL.

This chain links TRBV2 with TRBJ1-3, with 7 nucleotides matching TRBD1. Trimming cost V 4 bases and J 9 bases; bases outside gene matches: 3. The CDR3 length is 12 residues. The germline CDR1 and CDR2 sequences are SNHLY and FYNNEI. The CDR3 DNA reads as TGTGCCAGCAGTGGAGACAGGGTCACCATATATTTT. Amino acids: CASSGDRVTIYF.

The J gene is TRBJ2-4, the V gene TRBV18; a possible D gene is TRBD2 (6 bases). The CDR3 loop spans 17 amino acids. V was shortened by 1 base and J by 0 bases, with 13 bases between the two germline ends. Per germline, CDR1 KGHSH and CDR2 LQKENI. The CDR3 region has the DNA TGTGCCAGCTCACCACTCGGAGGCGGGGTAGCCAAAAACATTCAGTACTTC. Its translation: CASSPLGGGVAKNIQYF.

The J gene is TRBJ2-2, the V gene TRBV7-6; 11 nucleotides line up with TRBD1. After removal of 2 bases from V and 5 bases from J, the junction contained 7 bases not matched to a gene. Germline assignment: CDR1 SGHVS and CDR2 FNYEAQ. The CDR3 length is 17 residues. CDR3 sequence reads: CASSLLGGTGGTGELFF. The CDR3 DNA reads as TGTGCCAGCAGCTTACTCGGAGGGACAGGGGGAACCGGGGAGCTGTTTTTT.